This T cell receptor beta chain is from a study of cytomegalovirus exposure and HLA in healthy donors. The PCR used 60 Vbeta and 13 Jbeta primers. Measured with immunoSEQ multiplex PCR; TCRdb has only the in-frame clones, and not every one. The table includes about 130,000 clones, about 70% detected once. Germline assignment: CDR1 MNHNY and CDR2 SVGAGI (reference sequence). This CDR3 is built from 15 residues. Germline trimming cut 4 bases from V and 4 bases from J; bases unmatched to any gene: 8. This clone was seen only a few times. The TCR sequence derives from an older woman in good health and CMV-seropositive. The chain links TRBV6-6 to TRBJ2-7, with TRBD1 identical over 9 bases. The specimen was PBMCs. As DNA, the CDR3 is TGTGCCAGCAGTTCTCGAACAGGGGGCATGTACGAGCAGTACTTC. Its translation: CASSSRTGGMYEQYF.